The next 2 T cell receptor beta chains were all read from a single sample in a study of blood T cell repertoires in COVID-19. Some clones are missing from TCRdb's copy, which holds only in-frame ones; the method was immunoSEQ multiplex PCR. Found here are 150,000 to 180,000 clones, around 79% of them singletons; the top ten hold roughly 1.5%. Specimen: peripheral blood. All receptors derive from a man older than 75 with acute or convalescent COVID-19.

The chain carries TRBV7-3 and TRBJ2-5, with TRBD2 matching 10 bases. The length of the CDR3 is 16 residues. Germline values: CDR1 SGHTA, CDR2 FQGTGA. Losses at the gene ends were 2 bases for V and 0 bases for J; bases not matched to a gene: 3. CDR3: CASSLESGGDQETQYF. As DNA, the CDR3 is TGTGCCAGCAGCTTAGAGAGCGGGGGGGACCAAGAGACCCAGTACTTC.

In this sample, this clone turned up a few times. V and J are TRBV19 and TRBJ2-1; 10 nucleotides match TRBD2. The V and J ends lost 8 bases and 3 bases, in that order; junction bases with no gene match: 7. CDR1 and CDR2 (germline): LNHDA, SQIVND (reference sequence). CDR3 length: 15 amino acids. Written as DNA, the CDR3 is TGTGCCAGTGGGGCTAGCGGGGGCCTCTACAATGAGCAGTTCTTC. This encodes CASGASGGLYNEQFF.